The clone carrying this TCR beta chain showed up many times. Library preparation (for TCRbeta) was performed with unique molecular identifiers. TCRdb fed the PCR reads into MiXCR, producing one record per CDR3 protein. The sample holds some 600,000 distinct CDR3 sequences, roughly 17% seen once. The data belong to a study of T-cell reconstitution after alpha-beta-depleted transplantation in children. CDR3 length: 15 residues. V was clipped by 3 bases and J by 6 bases, with 18 bases between them. Germline loops: CDR1 SQVTM, CDR2 ANQGSEA. The input for sequencing was PBMCs from the stem cell graft donor, taken from the stem cell graft. The chain links TRBV29-1 to TRBJ2-1, with D uncertain. This clonotype originated in a human donor who donated a stem cell graft to a child with acute myeloid leukemia. For the CDR3, the DNA is TGCAGCGTTGAGACCCCGAACTCCTGGACCAATGAGCAGTTCTTC. This gives the protein CSVETPNSWTNEQFF.